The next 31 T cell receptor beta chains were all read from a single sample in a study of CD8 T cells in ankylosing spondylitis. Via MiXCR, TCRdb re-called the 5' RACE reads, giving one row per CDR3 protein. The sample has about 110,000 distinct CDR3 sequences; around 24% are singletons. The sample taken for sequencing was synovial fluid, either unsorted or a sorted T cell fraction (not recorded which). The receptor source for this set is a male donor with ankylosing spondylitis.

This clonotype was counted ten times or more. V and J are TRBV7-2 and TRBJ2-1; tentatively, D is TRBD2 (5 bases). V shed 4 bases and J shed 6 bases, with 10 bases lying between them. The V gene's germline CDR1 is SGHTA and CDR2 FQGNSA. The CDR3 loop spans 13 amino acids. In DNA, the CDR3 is TGTGCCAGCAGCTCAAGACTACTCAATGAGCAGTTCTTC. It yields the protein CASSSRLLNEQFF. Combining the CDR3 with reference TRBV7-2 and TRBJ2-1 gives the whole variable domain GAGVSQSPSNKVTEKGKDVELRCDPISGHTALYWYRQSLGQGLEFLIYFQGNSAPDKSGLPSDRFSAERTGGSVSTLTIQRTQQEDSAVYLCASSSRLLNEQFFGPGTRLTVL.

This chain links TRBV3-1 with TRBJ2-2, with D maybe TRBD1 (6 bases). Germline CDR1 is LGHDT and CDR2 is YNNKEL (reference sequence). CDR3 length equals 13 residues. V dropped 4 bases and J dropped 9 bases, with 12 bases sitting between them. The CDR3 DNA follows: TGTGCCAGCAGCCTGGGACAACGAAGGGAGCTGTTTTTT. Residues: CASSLGQRRELFF. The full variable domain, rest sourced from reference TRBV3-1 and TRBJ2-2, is DTAVSQTPKYLVTQMGNDKSIKCEQNLGHDTMYWYKQDSKKFLKIMFSYNNKELIINETVPNRFSPKSPDKAHLNLHINSLELGDSAVYFCASSLGQRRELFFGEGSRLTVL.

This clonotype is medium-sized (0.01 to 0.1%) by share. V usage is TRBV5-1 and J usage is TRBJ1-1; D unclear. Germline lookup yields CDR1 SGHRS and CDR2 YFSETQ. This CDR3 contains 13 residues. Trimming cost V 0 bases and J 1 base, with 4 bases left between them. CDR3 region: CASSLVTNTEAFF. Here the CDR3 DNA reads TGCGCCAGCAGCTTGGTTACGAACACTGAAGCTTTCTTT. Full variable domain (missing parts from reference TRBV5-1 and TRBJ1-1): KAGVTQTPRYLIKTRGQQVTLSCSPISGHRSVSWYQQTPGQGLQFLFEYFSETQRNKGNFPGRFSGRQFSNSRSEMNVSTLELGDSALYLCASSLVTNTEAFFGQGTRLTVV.

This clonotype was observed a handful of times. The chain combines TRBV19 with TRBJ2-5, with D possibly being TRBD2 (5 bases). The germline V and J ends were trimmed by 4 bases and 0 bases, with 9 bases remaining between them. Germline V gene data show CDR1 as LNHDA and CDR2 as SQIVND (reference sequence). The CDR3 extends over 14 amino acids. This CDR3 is CASSSREYQETQYF. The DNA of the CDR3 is TGTGCCAGTAGTAGTAGGGAGTACCAAGAGACCCAGTACTTC.

The CDR3 loop reads CASSLGGGPSYNEQFF. CDR3 in DNA: TGTGCCAGCAGTTTAGGGGGAGGACCCTCCTACAATGAGCAGTTCTTC. The genes are TRBV12-3 or TRBV12-4 and TRBJ2-1; weak D call: TRBD2 (6 bases). The CDR3 extends over 16 amino acids. Trimming took 1 base from V and 0 from J, leaving 10 bases between them.

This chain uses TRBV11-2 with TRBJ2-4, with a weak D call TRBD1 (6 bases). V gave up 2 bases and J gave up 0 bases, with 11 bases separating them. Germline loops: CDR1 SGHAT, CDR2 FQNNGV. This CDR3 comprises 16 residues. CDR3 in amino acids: CASSLKTGLAKNIQYF. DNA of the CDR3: TGTGCCAGCAGCTTAAAGACAGGACTAGCCAAAAACATTCAGTACTTC.

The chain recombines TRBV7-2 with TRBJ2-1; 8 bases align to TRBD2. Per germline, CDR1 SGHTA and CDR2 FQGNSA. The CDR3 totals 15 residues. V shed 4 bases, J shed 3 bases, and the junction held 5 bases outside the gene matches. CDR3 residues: CASSSGGGNYNEQFF. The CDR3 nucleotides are TGTGCCAGCAGCTCCGGGGGGGGGAACTACAATGAGCAGTTCTTC.

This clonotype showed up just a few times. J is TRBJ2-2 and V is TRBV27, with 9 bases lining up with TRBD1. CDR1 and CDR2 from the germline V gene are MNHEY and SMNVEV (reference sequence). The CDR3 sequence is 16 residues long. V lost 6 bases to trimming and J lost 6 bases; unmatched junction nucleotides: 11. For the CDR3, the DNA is TGTGCCAGCAGACCAAAAATTACAGGGGGCCCCGGGGAGCTGTTTTTT. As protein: CASRPKITGGPGELFF.

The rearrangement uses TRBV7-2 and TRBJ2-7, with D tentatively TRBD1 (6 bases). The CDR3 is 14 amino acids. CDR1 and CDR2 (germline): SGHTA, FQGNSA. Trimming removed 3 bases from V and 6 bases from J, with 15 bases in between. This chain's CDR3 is CASSFQGQFGEQYF. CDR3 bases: TGTGCCAGCAGCTTCCAGGGGCAGTTCGGCGAGCAGTACTTC.

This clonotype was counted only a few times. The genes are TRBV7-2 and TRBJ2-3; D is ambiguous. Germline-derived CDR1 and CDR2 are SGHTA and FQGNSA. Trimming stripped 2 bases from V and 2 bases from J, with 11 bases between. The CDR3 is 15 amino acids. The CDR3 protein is CASSLSPSNTDTQYF. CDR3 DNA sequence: TGTGCCAGCAGCTTATCTCCCTCTAACACAGATACGCAGTATTTT.

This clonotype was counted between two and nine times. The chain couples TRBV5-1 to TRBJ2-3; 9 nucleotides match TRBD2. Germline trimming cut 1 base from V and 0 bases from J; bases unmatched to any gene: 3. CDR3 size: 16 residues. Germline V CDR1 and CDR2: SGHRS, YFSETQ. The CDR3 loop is CASSLNLAGSTDTQYF. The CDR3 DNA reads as TGCGCCAGCAGCTTGAATCTAGCGGGGAGCACAGATACGCAGTATTTT. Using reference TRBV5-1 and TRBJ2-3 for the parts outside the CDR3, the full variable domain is KAGVTQTPRYLIKTRGQQVTLSCSPISGHRSVSWYQQTPGQGLQFLFEYFSETQRNKGNFPGRFSGRQFSNSRSEMNVSTLELGDSALYLCASSLNLAGSTDTQYFGPGTRLTVL.

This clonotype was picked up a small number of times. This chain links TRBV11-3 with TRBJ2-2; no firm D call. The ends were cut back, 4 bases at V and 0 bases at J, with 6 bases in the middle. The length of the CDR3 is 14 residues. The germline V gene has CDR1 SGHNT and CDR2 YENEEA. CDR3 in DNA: TGTGCCAGCAGCTCGCTAGCGAACACCGGGGAGCTGTTTTTT. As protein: CASSSLANTGELFF.

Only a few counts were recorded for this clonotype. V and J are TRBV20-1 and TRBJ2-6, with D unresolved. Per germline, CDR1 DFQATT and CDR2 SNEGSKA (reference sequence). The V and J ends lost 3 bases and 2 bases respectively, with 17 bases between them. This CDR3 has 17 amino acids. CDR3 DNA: TGCAGTGCTAGGGGCAGACCCTTAATGGCTGGGGCCAACGTCCTGACTTTC. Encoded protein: CSARGRPLMAGANVLTF.

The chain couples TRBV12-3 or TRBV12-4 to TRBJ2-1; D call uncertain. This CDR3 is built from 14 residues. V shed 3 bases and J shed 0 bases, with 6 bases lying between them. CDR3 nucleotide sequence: TGTGCCAGCAGTTTGTTGATCTCCTACAATGAGCAGTTCTTC. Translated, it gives CASSLLISYNEQFF.

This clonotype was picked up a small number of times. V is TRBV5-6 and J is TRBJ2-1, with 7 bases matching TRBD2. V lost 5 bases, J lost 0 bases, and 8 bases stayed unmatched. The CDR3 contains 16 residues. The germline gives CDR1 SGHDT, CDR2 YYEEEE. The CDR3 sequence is CASRSLAVSSYNEQFF. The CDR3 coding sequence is TGTGCCAGCAGGTCTCTAGCGGTTAGCTCCTACAATGAGCAGTTCTTC.

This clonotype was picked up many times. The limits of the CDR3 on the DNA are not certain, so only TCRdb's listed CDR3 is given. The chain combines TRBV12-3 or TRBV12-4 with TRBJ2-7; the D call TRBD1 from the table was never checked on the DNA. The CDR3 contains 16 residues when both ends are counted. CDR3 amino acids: CASSSVLGGMAYEQYF.

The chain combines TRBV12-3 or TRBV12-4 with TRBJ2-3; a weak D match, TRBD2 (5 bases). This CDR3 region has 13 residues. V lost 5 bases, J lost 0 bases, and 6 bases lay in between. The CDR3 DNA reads TGTGCCAGCAGTGGGAGCAGCACAGATACGCAGTATTTT. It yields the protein CASSGSSTDTQYF.

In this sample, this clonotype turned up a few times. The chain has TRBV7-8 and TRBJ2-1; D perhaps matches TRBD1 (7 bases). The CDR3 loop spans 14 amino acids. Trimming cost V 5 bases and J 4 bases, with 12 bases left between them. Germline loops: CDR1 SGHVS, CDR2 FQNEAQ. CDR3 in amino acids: CASSPQGGYNEQFF. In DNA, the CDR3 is TGTGCCAGCAGCCCTCAGGGGGGTTACAATGAGCAGTTCTTC.

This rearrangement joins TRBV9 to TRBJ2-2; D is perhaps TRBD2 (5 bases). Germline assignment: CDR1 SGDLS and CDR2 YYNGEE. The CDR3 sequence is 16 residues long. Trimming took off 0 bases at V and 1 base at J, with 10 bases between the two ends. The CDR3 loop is CASSVVSGMNTGELFF. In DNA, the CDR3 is TGTGCCAGCAGCGTAGTTTCGGGGATGAACACCGGGGAGCTGTTTTTT.

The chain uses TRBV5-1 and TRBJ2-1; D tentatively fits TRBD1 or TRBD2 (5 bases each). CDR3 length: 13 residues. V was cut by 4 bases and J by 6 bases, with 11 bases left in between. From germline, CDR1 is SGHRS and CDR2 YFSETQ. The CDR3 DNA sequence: TGCGCCAGCAGCCTCGGGACCCTCAATGAGCAGTTCTTC. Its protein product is CASSLGTLNEQFF.

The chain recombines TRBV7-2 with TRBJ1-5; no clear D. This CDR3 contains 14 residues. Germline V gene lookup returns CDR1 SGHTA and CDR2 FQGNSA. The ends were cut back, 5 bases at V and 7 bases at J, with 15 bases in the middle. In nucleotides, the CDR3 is TGTGCCAGCAGCCCGGAGTCGGGGAGCCAGCCCCAGCATTTT. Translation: CASSPESGSQPQHF.

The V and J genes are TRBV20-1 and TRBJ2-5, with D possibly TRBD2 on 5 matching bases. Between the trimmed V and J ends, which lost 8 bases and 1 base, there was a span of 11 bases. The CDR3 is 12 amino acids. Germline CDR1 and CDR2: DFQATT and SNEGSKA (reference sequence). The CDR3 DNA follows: TGCAGTACGTTGGCGGGCCAAGAGACCCAGTACTTC. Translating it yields CSTLAGQETQYF.

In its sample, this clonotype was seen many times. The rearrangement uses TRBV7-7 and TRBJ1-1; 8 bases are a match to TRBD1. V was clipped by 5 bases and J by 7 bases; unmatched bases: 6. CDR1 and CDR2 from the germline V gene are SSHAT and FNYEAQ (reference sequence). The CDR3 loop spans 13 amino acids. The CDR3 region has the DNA TGTGCCAGCAGCCTATCGACAGGGGATGAAGCTTTCTTT. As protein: CASSLSTGDEAFF.

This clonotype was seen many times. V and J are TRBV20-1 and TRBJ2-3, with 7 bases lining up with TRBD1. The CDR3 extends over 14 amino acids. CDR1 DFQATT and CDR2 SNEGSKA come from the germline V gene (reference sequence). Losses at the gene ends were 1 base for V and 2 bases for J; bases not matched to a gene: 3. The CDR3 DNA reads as TGCAGTGCTAGAGGACAGGGAAACACAGATACGCAGTATTTT. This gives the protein CSARGQGNTDTQYF.

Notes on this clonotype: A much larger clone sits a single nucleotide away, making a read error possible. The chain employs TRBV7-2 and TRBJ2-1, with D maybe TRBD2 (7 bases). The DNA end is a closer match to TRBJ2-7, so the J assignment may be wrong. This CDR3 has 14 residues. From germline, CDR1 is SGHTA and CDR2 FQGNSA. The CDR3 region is CASSSVGGVSEQYF. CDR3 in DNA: TGTGCCAGCAGCTCCGTAGGGGGGGTTTCTGAGCAGTACTTC.

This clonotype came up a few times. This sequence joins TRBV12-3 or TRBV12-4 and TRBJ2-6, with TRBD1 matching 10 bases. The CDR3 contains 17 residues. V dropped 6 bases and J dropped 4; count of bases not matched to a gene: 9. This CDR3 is CASSHRDRGSGANVLTF. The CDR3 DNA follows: TGTGCCAGCAGCCACCGGGACAGGGGATCAGGGGCCAACGTCCTGACTTTC.

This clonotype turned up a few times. The CDR3 sequence: CSVRGVGNQPQHF. The CDR3 nucleotides are TGCAGTGTCAGGGGGGTGGGCAATCAGCCCCAGCATTTT. V and J are TRBV20-1 and TRBJ1-5, with 7 bases fitting TRBD1. The CDR3 length is 13 residues. After removal of 7 bases from V and 2 bases from J, the junction contained 5 bases not matched to a gene. Germline V CDR1 and CDR2: DFQATT, SNEGSKA (reference sequence).

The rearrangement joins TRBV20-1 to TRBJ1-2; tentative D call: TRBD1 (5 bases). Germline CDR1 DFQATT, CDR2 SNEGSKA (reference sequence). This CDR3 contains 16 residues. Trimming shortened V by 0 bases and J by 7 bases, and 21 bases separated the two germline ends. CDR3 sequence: CSARDLSRGIGSGYTF. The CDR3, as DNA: TGCAGTGCTAGAGATCTCTCGAGGGGAATAGGTAGTGGCTACACCTTC.

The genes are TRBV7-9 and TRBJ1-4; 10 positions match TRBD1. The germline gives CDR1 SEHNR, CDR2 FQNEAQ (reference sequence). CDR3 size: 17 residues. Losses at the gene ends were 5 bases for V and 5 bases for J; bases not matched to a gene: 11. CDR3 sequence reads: CASSPTGGYDSNEKLFF. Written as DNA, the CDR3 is TGTGCCAGCAGCCCGACAGGGGGCTATGATTCCAATGAAAAACTGTTTTTT.

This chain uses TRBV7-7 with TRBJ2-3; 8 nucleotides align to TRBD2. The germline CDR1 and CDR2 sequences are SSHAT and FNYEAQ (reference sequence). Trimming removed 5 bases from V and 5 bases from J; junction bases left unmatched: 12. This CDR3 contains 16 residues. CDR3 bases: TGTGCCAGCAGCCTGGGGTTTACTCTAGCGGGAGATACGCAGTATTTT. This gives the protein CASSLGFTLAGDTQYF.

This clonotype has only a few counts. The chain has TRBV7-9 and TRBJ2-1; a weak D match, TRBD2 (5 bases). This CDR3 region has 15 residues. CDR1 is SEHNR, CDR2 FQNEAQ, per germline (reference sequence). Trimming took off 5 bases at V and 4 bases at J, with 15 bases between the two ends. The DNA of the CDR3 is TGTGCCAGCAGCCAAAGGACTGGGGAATACAATGAGCAGTTCTTC. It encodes CASSQRTGEYNEQFF.